The clone carrying this T cell receptor beta chain was seen repeatedly, ten times or more. Its antigen is unknown. The germline CDR1 and CDR2 sequences are LGHNA and YSLEER. The CDR3 contains 16 residues. V lost 0 bases and J lost 2, with 13 bases in between. A process of 5'RACE template switching, which added a universal primer site and UMIs, was used to make TCR cDNA. Via MiXCR, TCRdb re-called the 5' RACE reads, giving one row per CDR3 protein. The profile shows 78,000 or so distinct CDR3 sequences, more than 5.5% of them singletons. The entry originates in a study of T cells after yellow fever vaccination. Findings and limits, study-wide: Sorted repertoires could include abundant contaminating clonotypes from bulk cells.

The source of this sequence is a man between 18 and 35 years old who received the YFV17D yellow fever vaccine. The genes are TRBV4-3 and TRBJ1-2, with D possibly matching TRBD1 (5 bases). The sequencing here drew on CD8+ T cells sorted from PBMCs, taken around 10 days after the first yellow fever vaccination. The CDR3 loop reads CASSQDREDMNYGYTF. CDR3 DNA sequence: TGCGCCAGCAGCCAAGATCGCGAGGACATGAACTATGGCTACACCTTC.